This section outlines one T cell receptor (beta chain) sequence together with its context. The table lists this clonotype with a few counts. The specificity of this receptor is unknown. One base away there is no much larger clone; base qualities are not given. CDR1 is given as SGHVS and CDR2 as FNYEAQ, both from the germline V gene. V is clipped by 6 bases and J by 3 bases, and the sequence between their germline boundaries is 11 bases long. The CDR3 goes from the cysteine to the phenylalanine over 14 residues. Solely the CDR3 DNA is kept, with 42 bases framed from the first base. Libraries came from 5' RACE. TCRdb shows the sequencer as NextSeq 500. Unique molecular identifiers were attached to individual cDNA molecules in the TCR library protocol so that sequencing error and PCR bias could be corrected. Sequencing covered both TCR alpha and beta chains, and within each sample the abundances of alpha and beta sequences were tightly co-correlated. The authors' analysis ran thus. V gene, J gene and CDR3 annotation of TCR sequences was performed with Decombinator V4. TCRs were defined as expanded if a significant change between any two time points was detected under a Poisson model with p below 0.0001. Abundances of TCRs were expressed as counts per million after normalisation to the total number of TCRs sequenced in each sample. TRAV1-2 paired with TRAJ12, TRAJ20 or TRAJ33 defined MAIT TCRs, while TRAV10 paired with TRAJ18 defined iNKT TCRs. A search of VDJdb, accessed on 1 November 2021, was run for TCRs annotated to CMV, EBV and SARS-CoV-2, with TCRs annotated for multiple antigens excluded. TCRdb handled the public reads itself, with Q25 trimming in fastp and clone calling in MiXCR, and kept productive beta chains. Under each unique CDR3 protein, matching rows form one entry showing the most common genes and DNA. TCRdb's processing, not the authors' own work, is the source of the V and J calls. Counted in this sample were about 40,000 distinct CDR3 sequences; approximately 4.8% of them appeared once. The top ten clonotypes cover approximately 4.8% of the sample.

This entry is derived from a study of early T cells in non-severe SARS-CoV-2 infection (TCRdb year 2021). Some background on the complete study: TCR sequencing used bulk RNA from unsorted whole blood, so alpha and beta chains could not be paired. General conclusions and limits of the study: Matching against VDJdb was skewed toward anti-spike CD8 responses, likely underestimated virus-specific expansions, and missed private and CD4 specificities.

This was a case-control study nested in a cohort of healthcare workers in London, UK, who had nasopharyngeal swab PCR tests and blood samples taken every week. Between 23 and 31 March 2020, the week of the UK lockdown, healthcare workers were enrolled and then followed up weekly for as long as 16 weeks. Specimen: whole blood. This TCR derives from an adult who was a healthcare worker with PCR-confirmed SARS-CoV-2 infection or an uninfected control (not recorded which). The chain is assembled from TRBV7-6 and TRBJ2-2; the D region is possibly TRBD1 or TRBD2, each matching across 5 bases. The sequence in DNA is TGTGCCAGCAGGCTGGTGGGGGACACCGGGGAGCTGTTTTTT. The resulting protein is CASRLVGDTGELFF. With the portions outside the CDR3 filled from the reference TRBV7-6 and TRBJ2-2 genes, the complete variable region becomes GAGVSQSPRYKVTKRGQDVALRCDPISGHVSLYWYRQALGQGPEFLTYFNYEAQQDKSGLPNDRFSAERPEGSISTLTIQRTEQRDSAMYRCASRLVGDTGELFFGEGSRLTVL.